Shown below are 12 T cell receptor beta chains from a single sample sequenced in a study of OX40 agonist ivuxolimab in advanced cancers. The protocol was immunoSEQ multiplex PCR, while the TCRdb copy is restricted to in-frame clones and leaves out a portion. The profile shows some 70,000 clones, roughly 90% of them singletons. The source was CD4+ or CD8+ T cells sorted from blood, collected in a trial of the OX40 agonist ivuxolimab. Every receptor here comes from an adult with an advanced solid tumor such as melanoma, head and neck, liver or kidney cancer.

The rearrangement uses TRBV6-1 and TRBJ1-2; 8 nucleotides align to TRBD1. The CDR3 extends over 14 amino acids. Trimming cost V 5 bases and J 5 bases; bases outside gene matches: 7. Germline lookup yields CDR1 MNHNS and CDR2 SASEGT. The CDR3 region is CASSSRTGRYGYTF. CDR3 nucleotides: TGTGCCAGCAGTTCCCGGACAGGGAGATATGGCTACACCTTC.

The V gene is TRBV7-8, the J gene TRBJ2-5; D is unclear. Trimming pared 6 bases from V and 5 bases from J, leaving 13 bases between. CDR1 is SGHVS and CDR2 is FQNEAQ in the germline V gene. The CDR3 consists of 13 residues. The CDR3 is CASSRRRRETQYF. The DNA of the CDR3 is TGTGCCAGCAGTCGTCGGCGGCGGGAGACCCAGTACTTC.

In DNA, the CDR3 is TGTGCCATCAGTGAGCTACAGGGGTCGAATCAGCCCCAGCATTTT. Residues: CAISELQGSNQPQHF. The chain uses TRBV10-3 and TRBJ1-5, with 7 bases aligning to TRBD1. V lost 2 bases and J lost 4; bases outside the gene matches: 5. Germline loops: CDR1 ENHRY, CDR2 SYGVKD. There are 15 residues in the CDR3.

This clone was seen a handful of times. The chain couples TRBV19 to TRBJ1-1, with D possibly TRBD1 on 5 matching bases. V was cut by 4 bases and J by 1 base, with 13 bases left in between. Germline V lookup: CDR1 LNHDA, CDR2 SQIVND (reference sequence). The CDR3 length is 15 residues. In DNA form, the CDR3 reads TGTGCCAGTAGTAACGGGGGGGTTCAGAACACTGAAGCTTTCTTT. It specifies CASSNGGVQNTEAFF.

This clone has just a few counts. Other DNA sequences in the sample encode the same CDR3. The rearrangement uses TRBV6-1 and TRBJ1-2; D gene uncertain. The CDR3 runs to 11 residues. V lost 2 bases and J lost 5, with 3 bases in between. Germline V CDR1 and CDR2: MNHNS, SASEGT. The CDR3 protein is CASSENYGYTF. DNA of the CDR3: TGTGCCAGCAGTGAAAATTATGGCTACACCTTC.

The rearrangement joins TRBV7-2 to TRBJ2-5, with D tentatively TRBD2 (6 bases). The CDR3 contains 12 residues. Germline assignment: CDR1 SGHTA and CDR2 FQGNSA. V gave up 4 bases and J gave up 5 bases, with 8 bases separating them. The CDR3 protein is CASSSGSETQYF. The CDR3 nucleotides are TGTGCCAGCAGCTCCGGGAGTGAGACCCAGTACTTC.

This clone appeared once. V and J are TRBV11-2 and TRBJ2-2, with 7 bases lining up with TRBD1. V dropped 3 bases and J dropped 1; count of bases not matched to a gene: 2. The germline CDR1 and CDR2 sequences are SGHAT and FQNNGV. The CDR3 is 15 amino acids. The CDR3 DNA is TGTGCCAGCAGCTTTGGGACAGTGAACACCGGGGAGCTGTTTTTT. Encoded protein: CASSFGTVNTGELFF. Full variable domain (rest looked up from reference TRBV11-2 and TRBJ2-2): EAGVAQSPRYKIIEKRQSVAFWCNPISGHATLYWYQQILGQGPKLLIQFQNNGVVDDSQLPKDRFSAERLKGVDSTLKIQPAKLEDSAVYLCASSFGTVNTGELFFGEGSRLTVL.

J is TRBJ2-3 and V is TRBV9; tentative D call: TRBD2 (6 bases). The CDR3 sequence is 15 residues long. V was cut by 0 bases and J by 0 bases, with 8 bases left in between. In germline, CDR1 is SGDLS, CDR2 YYNGEE. The CDR3 sequence: CASSVAAGSTDTQYF. For the CDR3, the DNA is TGTGCCAGCAGCGTAGCGGCGGGGAGCACAGATACGCAGTATTTT. The variable domain in full, with the rest retrieved from reference TRBV9 and TRBJ2-3, is DSGVTQTPKHLITATGQRVTLRCSPRSGDLSVYWYQQSLDQGLQFLIQYYNGEERAKGNILERFSAQQFPDLHSELNLSSLELGDSALYFCASSVAAGSTDTQYFGPGTRLTVL.

The chain couples TRBV19 to TRBJ1-5, with TRBD1 matching over 7 bases. This CDR3 contains 17 residues. Germline CDR1 and CDR2: LNHDA and SQIVND (reference sequence). The J segment lost 2 bases and the V segment lost 5 bases, leaving 12 bases of the junction unmatched. CDR3 protein: CASSPDRRGRGNQPQHF. Here the CDR3 DNA reads TGTGCCAGTAGTCCCGACCGAAGGGGGCGCGGCAATCAGCCCCAGCATTTT.

The chain couples TRBV15 to TRBJ2-1; 12 bases map to TRBD2. Germline V gives CDR1 LNHNV, CDR2 YYDKDF (reference sequence). With 6 bases clipped from V and 6 bases from J, the junction kept 6 bases outside the gene matches. The CDR3 contains 15 residues. The CDR3 DNA reads TGTGCCACCAGGGATGGACTAGCGGGACGCAATGAGCAGTTCTTC. Encoded protein: CATRDGLAGRNEQFF.

The V gene is TRBV5-1, the J gene TRBJ2-7; D possibly corresponds to TRBD1 (6 bases). Germline V gene lookup returns CDR1 SGHRS and CDR2 YFSETQ. Trimming removed 3 bases at V and 3 bases at J, with 7 bases between. This CDR3 has 12 amino acids. For the CDR3, the DNA is TGCGCCAGCAGCTCGGACAGCTACGAGCAGTACTTC. Translation: CASSSDSYEQYF.

Only one count was recorded for this clone. The CDR3: CASSPLTSGDTQYF. As DNA, the CDR3 is TGTGCCAGCTCACCCCTTACTAGCGGGGATACGCAGTATTTT. The chain employs TRBV18 and TRBJ2-3, with 9 bases matching TRBD2. The CDR3 length is 14 residues. The ends lost 3 bases at V and 6 bases at J; junction bases unmatched: 4. Germline lookup yields CDR1 KGHSH and CDR2 LQKENI.